The sequence of this T cell receptor beta chain was determined in a study of blood T cell repertoires in COVID-19 (dated by TCRdb to 2020 to 2021). The study in broad terms: Collaborator samples came from the United States, Italy and Spain and covered acute and convalescent phases of COVID-19. The material from the prospective study consisted of cDNA or gDNA derived from T cells, B-cell-depleted T cells, or PBMCs. Deeply sampled blood TCRbeta repertoires from subjects exposed to, actively infected with, or recovered from COVID-19 were included in the dataset. A freely available public database, intended as a resource for researchers studying the immune response to SARS-CoV-2, is where the repertoires were released. The samples were drawn from two sources: the first 160 participants of the ongoing ImmuneRACE study, and fewer than 1,500 subjects contributed by 6 global collaborators. Nearly every sample came with metadata listing a de-identified subject ID, COVID-19 status, age in years and sex. HLA class I and class II types, where available, came from metadata supplied by the sample provider rather than from assay-based typing. Results the study describes overall, beyond this receptor: Clinical and demographic metadata were provided uncurated, with the amount varying by source and participant.

TCRbeta CDR3 regions were amplified from genomic DNA by means of the immunoSEQ Assay, a bias-controlled multiplex PCR. The study's own analysis went as follows. The number of nucleated cells in each sample was estimated from the amplification of reference gene primers within the assay. Sequence reads were collapsed and filtered to measure the absolute abundance of every unique TCRbeta CDR3 rearrangement. For each sample, productive Simpson clonality was calculated as the square root of Simpson's diversity index over productive rearrangements. TCRdb carries this immuneACCESS record with in-frame sequences only. Its versions omit some clonotypes, under half of them owing to an unresolved V gene in the studies checked, with the rest unexplained. Clonal size and the V and J genes are those of that table, whereas D and trimming came from the DNA. The sample table holds just under 40,000 clones, of which about four fifths were seen once. The ten largest make up around 20% of the sample.

Each collaborating institution followed its own protocols to collect whole blood in K2EDTA tubes. For TCRbeta analysis, collaborators shipped samples in one of three forms: frozen whole blood, isolated PBMCs, or DNA extracted from either of those sample types. Sequences MNHNS (CDR1) and SASEGT (CDR2) are obtained from the germline V gene. The CDR3 holds 14 amino acids from the cysteine to the phenylalanine. Just CDR3 DNA is preserved here, 42 bases in frame from base 1. Trimming takes 3 bases from V and 2 bases from J, and the germline ends sit 5 bases apart. This clone came up many times. Its cognate antigen has yet to be identified. No base-level quality is on record; no much larger clone is a single base apart.

Recombination linked TRBV6-1 to TRBJ2-6, with the identity of the D gene unclear. The source of this sequence is a man between 65 and 85 years old with acute or convalescent COVID-19. The sequencing sample was made of peripheral blood. The nucleotides are TGTGCCAGCAGTGAGGGCCCTGGGGCCAACGTCCTGACTTTC. This translates into CASSEGPGANVLTF.